This T cell receptor (beta chain) was sequenced during a study of circulating tumor DNA in untreated peripheral T-cell lymphoma. Study results and caveats: Tumor-specific clonotypes: identified in more than 75% of patients, less than 90% of baseline tissues.

A word on this clone: Its antigen is not known. A junction end diverges from the germline sequence, so it may reflect a read error.

The CDR3 totals 15 residues. CDR1 is MNHGY, CDR2 SAAAGT, per germline. The method was immunoSEQ multiplex PCR; TCRdb's version includes in-frame clones alone and lacks a portion of them. This sample has approximately 6,900 clones, with roughly 80% found just once. The gene calls are TRBV6-8 and TRBJ2-3, with D hard to call. The TCR originated in a human donor with peripheral T-cell lymphoma. Source material: tumor tissue. CDR3 sequence (DNA): TGTGCCAGCAGTTACCTCTGGTCCAGCACAGATACACAGTATTTT. This gives the protein CASSYLWSSTDTQYF.